Only a few counts were recorded for the clone carrying this T cell receptor beta chain. The antigen remains unidentified. Four PCR rounds used nested alpha and beta constant region primers plus the SP2 primer. MiXCR was run by TCRdb on the 5' RACE reads, yielding one entry per CDR3 protein. This table holds 55,000 to 65,000 distinct CDR3 sequences, more than 6% found once. This sample is drawn from a study of naive and memory T cell subsets. The CDR3 is 17 residues long. The ends lost 4 bases at V and 1 base at J; junction bases unmatched: 7. The germline gives CDR1 MDHEN, CDR2 SYDVKM. An oligonucleotide containing a UMI was ligated to the 3' end of TCR cDNA. RNA was extracted from 2 to 2.5 ml of whole blood of healthy adults. Unsorted total RNA, roughly 1 to 1000 ng, was DNase treated before reverse transcription. General study findings and limits: The RNA method is potentially sensitive to activation and differentiation changes.

The source is a female donor in good health. This chain uses TRBV28 with TRBJ1-4; TRBD1 agrees at 9 bases. The CDR3 nucleotides read TGTGCCAGCAGTTCTCTTGGGACAGGGAAAACTAATGAAAAACTGTTTTTT. Translating it yields CASSSLGTGKTNEKLFF.